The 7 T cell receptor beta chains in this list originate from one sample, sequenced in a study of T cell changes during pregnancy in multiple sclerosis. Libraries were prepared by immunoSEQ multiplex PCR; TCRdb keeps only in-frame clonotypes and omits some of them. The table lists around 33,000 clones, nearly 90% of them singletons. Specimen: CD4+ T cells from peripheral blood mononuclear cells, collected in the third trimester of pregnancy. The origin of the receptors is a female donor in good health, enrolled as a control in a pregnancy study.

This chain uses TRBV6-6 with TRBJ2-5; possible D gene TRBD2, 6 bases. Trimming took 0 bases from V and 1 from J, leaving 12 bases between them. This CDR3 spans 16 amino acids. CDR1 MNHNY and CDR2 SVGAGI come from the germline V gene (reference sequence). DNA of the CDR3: TGTGCCAGCAGTTACTCGACTGGGGGGACCCAAGAGACCCAGTACTTC. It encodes CASSYSTGGTQETQYF.

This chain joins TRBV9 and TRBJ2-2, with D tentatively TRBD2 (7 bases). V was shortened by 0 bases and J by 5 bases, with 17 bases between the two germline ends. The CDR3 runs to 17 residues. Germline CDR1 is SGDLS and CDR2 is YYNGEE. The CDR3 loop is CASSVGGGGSGTGELFF. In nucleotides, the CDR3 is TGTGCCAGCAGCGTAGGAGGGGGGGGTAGCGGAACCGGGGAGCTGTTTTTT.

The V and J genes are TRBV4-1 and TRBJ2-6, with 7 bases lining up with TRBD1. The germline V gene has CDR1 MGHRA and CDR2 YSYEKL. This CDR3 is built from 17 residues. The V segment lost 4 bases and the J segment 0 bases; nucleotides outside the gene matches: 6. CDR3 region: CASSLSDRVSGANVLTF. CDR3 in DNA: TGCGCCAGCAGCCTATCCGACAGGGTCTCTGGGGCCAACGTCCTGACTTTC.

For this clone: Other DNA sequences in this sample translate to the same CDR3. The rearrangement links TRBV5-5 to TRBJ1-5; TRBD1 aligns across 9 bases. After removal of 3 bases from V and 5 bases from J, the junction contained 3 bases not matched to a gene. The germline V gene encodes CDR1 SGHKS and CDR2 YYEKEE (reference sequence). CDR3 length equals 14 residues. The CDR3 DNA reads TGTGCCAGCAGCTCGGGACAGGGCCATCAGCCCCAGCATTTT. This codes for CASSSGQGHQPQHF.

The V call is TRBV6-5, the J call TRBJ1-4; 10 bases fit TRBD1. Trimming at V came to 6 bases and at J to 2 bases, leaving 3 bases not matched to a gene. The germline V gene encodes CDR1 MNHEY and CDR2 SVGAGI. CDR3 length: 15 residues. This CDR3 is CASRRTGGTNEKLFF. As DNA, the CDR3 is TGTGCCAGCAGGAGGACAGGGGGGACTAATGAAAAACTGTTTTTT.

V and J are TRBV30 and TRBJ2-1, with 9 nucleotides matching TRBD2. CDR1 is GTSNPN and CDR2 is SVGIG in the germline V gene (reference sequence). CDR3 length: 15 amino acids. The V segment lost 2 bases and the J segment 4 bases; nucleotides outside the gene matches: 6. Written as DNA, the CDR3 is TGTGCCTGGAGTCTTGGCGGGAGGGTGTACAATGAGCAGTTCTTC. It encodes CAWSLGGRVYNEQFF.

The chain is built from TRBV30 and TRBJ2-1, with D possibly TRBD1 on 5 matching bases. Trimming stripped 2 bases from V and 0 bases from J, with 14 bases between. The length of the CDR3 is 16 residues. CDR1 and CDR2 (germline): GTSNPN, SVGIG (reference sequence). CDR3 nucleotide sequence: TGTGCCTGGAGTCCCAGGGTAGCACCCTCCTACAATGAGCAGTTCTTC. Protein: CAWSPRVAPSYNEQFF. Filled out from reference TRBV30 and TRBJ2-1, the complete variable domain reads SQTIHQWPATLVQPVGSPLSLECTVEGTSNPNLYWYRQAAGRGLQLLFYSVGIGQISSEVPQNLSASRPQDRQFILSSKKLLLSDSGFYLCAWSPRVAPSYNEQFFGPGTRLTVL.